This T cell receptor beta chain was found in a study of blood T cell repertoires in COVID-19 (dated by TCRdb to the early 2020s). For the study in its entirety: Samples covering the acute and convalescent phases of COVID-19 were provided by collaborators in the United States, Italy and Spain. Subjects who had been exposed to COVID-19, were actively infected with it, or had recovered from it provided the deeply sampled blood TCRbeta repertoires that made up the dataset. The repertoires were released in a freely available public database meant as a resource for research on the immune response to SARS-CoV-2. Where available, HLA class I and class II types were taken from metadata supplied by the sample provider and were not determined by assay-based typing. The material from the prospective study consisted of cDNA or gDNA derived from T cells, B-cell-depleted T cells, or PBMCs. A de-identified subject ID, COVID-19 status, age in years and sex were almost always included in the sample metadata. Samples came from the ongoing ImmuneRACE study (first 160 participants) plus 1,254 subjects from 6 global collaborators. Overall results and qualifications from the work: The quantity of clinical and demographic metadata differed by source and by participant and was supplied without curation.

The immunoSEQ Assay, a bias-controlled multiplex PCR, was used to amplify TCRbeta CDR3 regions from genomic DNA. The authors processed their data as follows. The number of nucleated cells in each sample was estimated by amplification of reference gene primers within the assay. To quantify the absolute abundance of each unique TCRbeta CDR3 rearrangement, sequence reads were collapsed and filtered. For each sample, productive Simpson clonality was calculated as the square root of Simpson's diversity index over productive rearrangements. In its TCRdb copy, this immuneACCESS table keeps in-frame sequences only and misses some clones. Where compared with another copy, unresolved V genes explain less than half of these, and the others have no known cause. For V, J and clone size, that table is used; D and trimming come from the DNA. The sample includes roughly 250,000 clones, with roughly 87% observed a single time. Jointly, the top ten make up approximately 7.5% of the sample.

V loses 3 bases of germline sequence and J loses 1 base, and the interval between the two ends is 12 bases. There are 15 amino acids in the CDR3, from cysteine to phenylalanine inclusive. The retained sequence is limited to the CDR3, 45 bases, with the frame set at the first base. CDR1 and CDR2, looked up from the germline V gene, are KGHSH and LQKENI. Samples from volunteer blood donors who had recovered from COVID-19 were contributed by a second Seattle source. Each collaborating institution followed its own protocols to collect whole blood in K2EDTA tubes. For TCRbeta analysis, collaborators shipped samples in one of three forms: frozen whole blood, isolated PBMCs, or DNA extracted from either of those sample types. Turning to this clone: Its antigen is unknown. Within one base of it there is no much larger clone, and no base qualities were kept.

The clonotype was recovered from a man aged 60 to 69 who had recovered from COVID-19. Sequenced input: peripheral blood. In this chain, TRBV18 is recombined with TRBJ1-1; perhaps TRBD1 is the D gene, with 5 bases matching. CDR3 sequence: CASSPQGAPNTEAFF. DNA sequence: TGTGCCAGCTCACCCCAAGGGGCACCGAACACTGAAGCTTTCTTT.